These 28 T cell receptor beta chains were sequenced from one sample in a study of PD-L1 blockade in urothelial cancer. Clones were read by immunoSEQ multiplex PCR, and TCRdb kept only the in-frame ones, dropping some. Among fewer than 25,000 clones, around 90% were seen once, and the ten largest hold roughly 3.2%. The source material was PBMCs, sampled around atezolizumab (anti-PD-L1) treatment. The receptors were gathered from a man in his fifties with urothelial cancer.

The chain is built from TRBV28 and TRBJ2-1, with D possibly TRBD2 on 5 matching bases. The CDR3 extends over 16 amino acids. Germline CDR1 is MDHEN and CDR2 is SYDVKM. V was clipped by 7 bases and J by 0 bases, with 16 bases between them. CDR3 DNA: TGTGCCAGCACCCTTACGACTATCTTCTCCTACAATGAGCAGTTCTTC. The encoded protein is CASTLTTIFSYNEQFF.

The V and J genes are TRBV21-1 and TRBJ2-5; TRBD1 is the table's D call, not checked against the DNA. TRBV21-1 is an annotated pseudogene. This CDR3 comprises 14 residues. Written as DNA, the CDR3 is TGTGCCGACAGACCGACGGTGATACAAGAGACCCAGTACTTC. Translation: CADRPTVIQETQYF.

The chain is built from TRBV7-9 and TRBJ2-2; no reliable D call. Germline CDR1 and CDR2: SEHNR and FQNEAQ (reference sequence). The CDR3 covers 15 residues. CDR3 in DNA: TGTGCTCTCACCCCAGCTACTAAGAACACCGGGGAGCTGTTTTTT. This translates into CALTPATKNTGELFF. Together with reference TRBV7-9 and TRBJ2-2, the CDR3 gives the full variable domain: DTGVSQNPRHKITKRGQNVTFRCDPISEHNRLYWYRQTLGQGPEFLTYFQNEAQLEKSRLLSDRFSAERPKGSFSTLEIQRTEQGDSAMYLCALTPATKNTGELFFGEGSRLTVL.

The chain uses TRBV7-8 and TRBJ2-1, with 10 bases that match TRBD1. This CDR3 spans 14 amino acids. Trimming cost V 6 bases and J 10 bases; bases outside gene matches: 9. Looked up from germline, CDR1 is SGHVS and CDR2 is FQNEAQ. Here the CDR3 DNA reads TGTGCCAGCAGGCCAGGACAGGGGGTGCGGGAGCAGTTCTTC. Translating it yields CASRPGQGVREQFF. The entire variable domain, with the rest obtained from reference TRBV7-8 and TRBJ2-1, is as follows: GAGVSQSPRYKVAKRGQDVALRCDPISGHVSLFWYQQALGQGPEFLTYFQNEAQLDKSGLPSDRFFAERPEGSVSTLKIQRTQQEDSAVYLCASRPGQGVREQFFGPGTRLTVL.

This clone occurred a few times. The V and J genes are TRBV30 and TRBJ2-1; TRBD1 aligns across 10 bases. V trimming: 4 bases; J trimming: 7 bases; junction bases outside the gene matches: 10. The CDR3 has 15 residues. CDR1 is GTSNPN, CDR2 SVGIG, per germline (reference sequence). The CDR3 coding sequence is TGTGCCTGGACGGGACAGGGGTTCATCAATAATGAGCAGTTCTTC. As protein: CAWTGQGFINNEQFF.

The chain employs TRBV27 and TRBJ2-2; 7 bases agree with TRBD1. Trimming took 3 bases from V and 1 from J; bases not matched to a gene: 5. The CDR3 length is 16 residues. Germline CDR1 and CDR2: MNHEY and SMNVEV (reference sequence). This CDR3 is CASSFGGQKNTGELFF. DNA for the CDR3: TGTGCCAGCAGTTTTGGGGGACAGAAGAACACCGGGGAGCTGTTTTTT.

The chain has TRBV19 and TRBJ1-1, with a weak D call TRBD1 (6 bases). This CDR3 is built from 14 residues. Germline V gene data show CDR1 as LNHDA and CDR2 as SQIVND (reference sequence). Trimming cost V 1 base and J 4 bases, with 10 bases left between them. The DNA of the CDR3 is TGTGCCAGTAGTATAGTCGCGGGGGCCACTGAAGCTTTCTTT. Protein: CASSIVAGATEAFF.

The genes are TRBV7-8 and TRBJ1-2, with D tentatively TRBD1 (6 bases). The V gene's germline CDR1 is SGHVS and CDR2 FQNEAQ. The CDR3 consists of 15 residues. V was pared by 0 bases and J by 2 bases, with 10 bases between. CDR3 amino acids: CASSLAQGSNYGYTF. The CDR3 DNA is TGTGCCAGCAGCTTAGCACAGGGCTCGAACTATGGCTACACCTTC.

This clone was recorded a few times. V and J are TRBV6-5 and TRBJ2-7, with TRBD1 identical over 10 bases. The CDR3 spans 15 residues. Germline assignment: CDR1 MNHEY and CDR2 SVGAGI. With V trimmed by 5 bases and J by 4 bases, 8 bases remained unmatched. CDR3 residues: CASSPRGQGIYEQYF. CDR3 DNA: TGTGCCAGCAGTCCGAGGGGACAGGGGATTTACGAGCAGTACTTC.

This clone was seen only once. The chain is built from TRBV28 and TRBJ2-1, with D perhaps TRBD1 (5 bases). The CDR3 totals 15 residues. Germline V lookup: CDR1 MDHEN, CDR2 SYDVKM. Trimming pared 9 bases from V and 4 bases from J, leaving 19 bases between. The CDR3: CASQPRQLPYNEQFF. DNA of the CDR3: TGTGCCAGTCAACCTAGACAGCTTCCTTACAATGAGCAGTTCTTC.

J is TRBJ2-1 and V is TRBV6-5, with a possible D match to TRBD2 (6 bases). The CDR3 spans 13 residues. Trimming shortened V by 6 bases and J by 5 bases, and 11 bases separated the two germline ends. Germline V gives CDR1 MNHEY, CDR2 SVGAGI. This chain's CDR3 is CASRLSGDNEQFF. The CDR3 DNA reads as TGTGCCAGCAGGTTGTCGGGGGACAATGAGCAGTTCTTC.

The rearrangement links TRBV6-6 to TRBJ2-7; D gene ambiguous. In germline, CDR1 is MNHNY, CDR2 SVGAGI (reference sequence). Trimming took 0 bases from V and 3 from J, leaving 15 bases between them. The CDR3 extends over 16 amino acids. As DNA, the CDR3 is TGTGCCAGCAGTTACTCTCCAGGCCCTCCGGACTACGAGCAGTACTTC. Translating it yields CASSYSPGPPDYEQYF.

In its sample, this clone was seen once. V gene TRBV7-6 combines with J gene TRBJ2-6; D perhaps matches TRBD1 (5 bases). V lost 3 bases and J lost 0, with 12 bases in between. The CDR3 totals 17 residues. Germline loops: CDR1 SGHVS, CDR2 FNYEAQ. The CDR3 DNA sequence: TGTGCCAGCAGCTTCAGTCAGGGTTCCTCTGGGGCCAACGTCCTGACTTTC. Residues: CASSFSQGSSGANVLTF.

The chain has TRBV6-1 and TRBJ2-5, with TRBD2 as a possible D gene (6 bases). Germline V CDR1 and CDR2: MNHNS, SASEGT. The length of the CDR3 is 16 residues. With 8 bases removed from V and 7 bases from J, the gap between germline ends came to 26 bases. This CDR3 reads CASRGSTSYWGGTQYF. The CDR3 coding sequence is TGTGCCAGCCGTGGGTCCACTAGCTATTGGGGCGGGACCCAGTACTTC.

The gene calls are TRBV5-1 and TRBJ1-1; tentatively, D is TRBD1 (6 bases). The V end lost 0 bases, the J end lost 1 base, and 13 bases lay between the germline ends. Germline V gene lookup returns CDR1 SGHRS and CDR2 YFSETQ. The CDR3 covers 16 residues. The CDR3 DNA sequence: TGCGCCAGCAGCTTGGAGGGGGGGGCGCCGAACACTGAAGCTTTCTTT. It translates to CASSLEGGAPNTEAFF.

The rearrangement joins TRBV6-6 to TRBJ2-5; 9 bases are shared with TRBD2. Unmatched junction bases numbered 7, after V lost 6 bases and J lost 2 bases. Germline lookup yields CDR1 MNHNY and CDR2 SVGAGI (reference sequence). The CDR3 consists of 15 residues. CDR3 sequence (DNA): TGTGCCAGCAGCTGGGGGGCGGGAGGGCAAGAGACCCAGTACTTC. Its translation: CASSWGAGGQETQYF.

The rearrangement uses TRBV25-1 and TRBJ2-7; TRBD1 matches 9 bases. The V and J ends lost 6 bases and 0 bases, in that order; junction bases with no gene match: 6. The CDR3 runs to 15 residues. The germline CDR1 and CDR2 sequences are MGHDK and SYGVNS. This CDR3 is CASSGQGMSSYEQYF. The CDR3, as DNA: TGTGCCAGCAGCGGACAGGGGATGAGCTCCTACGAGCAGTACTTC.

CDR3 in DNA: TGTGCCAGTGGACCCGGGACAGGGAATTACGAGCAGTACTTC. Its translation: CASGPGTGNYEQYF. The chain joins TRBV2 to TRBJ2-7; 9 nucleotides agree with TRBD1. With 9 bases clipped from V and 4 bases from J, the junction kept 10 bases outside the gene matches. This CDR3 contains 14 residues. CDR1 and CDR2 from the germline V gene are SNHLY and FYNNEI.

V is TRBV13 and J is TRBJ2-1; D is uncertain. Trimming took off 5 bases at V and 10 bases at J, with 15 bases between the two ends. The CDR3 loop spans 13 amino acids. Germline values: CDR1 PRHDT, CDR2 FYEKMQ (reference sequence). The CDR3: CASSLSGEAEQFF. The DNA for the CDR3 is TGTGCCAGCAGCCTCAGTGGAGAGGCAGAGCAGTTCTTC.

The chain joins TRBV7-2 to TRBJ1-2; D remains ambiguous. This CDR3 has 15 amino acids. The germline CDR1 and CDR2 sequences are SGHTA and FQGNSA. V shed 1 base and J shed 0 bases, with 9 bases lying between them. The CDR3 DNA reads TGTGCCAGCAGCTTAGTTGAAACAGCTAACTATGGCTACACCTTC. Translating gives CASSLVETANYGYTF. Using reference TRBV7-2 and TRBJ1-2 for the parts outside the CDR3, the full variable domain is GAGVSQSPSNKVTEKGKDVELRCDPISGHTALYWYRQSLGQGLEFLIYFQGNSAPDKSGLPSDRFSAERTGGSVSTLTIQRTQQEDSAVYLCASSLVETANYGYTFGSGTRLTVV.

This clone was recorded a few times. This chain links TRBV6-1 with TRBJ1-6; no clear D. CDR1 and CDR2 from the germline V gene are MNHNS and SASEGT. CDR3 length equals 13 residues. V lost 1 base to trimming and J lost 16 bases, with 14 bases between them. The CDR3 loop reads CASSEEEFSELHF. The DNA of the CDR3 is TGTGCCAGCAGTGAAGAGGAGTTCTCAGAGCTCCACTTT.

The rearrangement uses TRBV29-1 and TRBJ2-7, with TRBD1 identical over 9 bases. J was trimmed by 1 base and V by 5 bases; bases with no gene match: 18. The CDR3 consists of 18 residues. Germline assignment: CDR1 SQVTM and CDR2 ANQGSEA. CDR3 in DNA: TGCAGCGTTACCGGTCGCCCGGGACAGGGAAGAAGGTCCTACGAGCAGTACTTC. This encodes CSVTGRPGQGRRSYEQYF.

The V call is TRBV11-2, the J call TRBJ1-1; the D gene is possibly TRBD1 (6 bases). Germline V gene lookup returns CDR1 SGHAT and CDR2 FQNNGV. V lost 6 bases and J 0 bases, leaving 14 bases between the germline ends. The CDR3 is 15 amino acids. This CDR3 reads CASRRTTGVNTEAFF. The DNA of the CDR3 is TGTGCCAGCAGACGGACGACAGGCGTGAACACTGAAGCTTTCTTT.

The chain has TRBV7-6 and TRBJ1-2; 9 nucleotides line up with TRBD1. The CDR3 is 15 amino acids. Trimming at V came to 3 bases and at J to 7 bases, leaving 9 bases not matched to a gene. In germline, CDR1 is SGHVS, CDR2 FNYEAQ. In DNA form, the CDR3 reads TGTGCCAGCAGCTTGGGACAGGGTGGTGGAAGTGGCTACACCTTC. It codes for CASSLGQGGGSGYTF.

CDR3: CASSLAGTTYEQYF. The CDR3 DNA follows: TGTGCCAGCAGCTTGGCAGGGACAACCTACGAGCAGTACTTC. The V call is TRBV5-6, the J call TRBJ2-7, with a tentative D call TRBD1 (6 bases). The germline gives CDR1 SGHDT, CDR2 YYEEEE. V was cut by 0 bases and J by 2 bases, with 9 bases left in between. This CDR3 is 14 amino acids long.

The rearrangement joins TRBV30 to TRBJ2-5; D is uncertain. Germline values: CDR1 GTSNPN, CDR2 SVGIG (reference sequence). The CDR3 has 12 residues. V was cut by 4 bases and J by 5 bases, with 11 bases left in between. The CDR3 region is CAWTLFSETQYF. In DNA, the CDR3 is TGTGCCTGGACTTTATTTTCGGAGACCCAGTACTTC.

This chain connects TRBV27 to TRBJ2-7; 8 bases are a match to TRBD2. The CDR3 totals 18 residues. The germline gives CDR1 MNHEY, CDR2 SMNVEV (reference sequence). V was clipped by 7 bases and J by 5 bases; unmatched bases: 22. CDR3 nucleotide sequence: TGTGCCAGCAATCTCACAGAACAAAGGAGGACTAGCTGCAACGAGCAGTACTTC. Protein: CASNLTEQRRTSCNEQYF.

V and J are TRBV28 and TRBJ2-7, with 12 bases that match TRBD2. V dropped 4 bases and J dropped 5; count of bases not matched to a gene: 3. Germline CDR1 MDHEN, CDR2 SYDVKM. The CDR3 has 14 amino acids. For the CDR3, the DNA is TGTGCCAGCAGTTCGACTAGCGGGAGTCACGAGCAGTACTTC. Translation gives CASSSTSGSHEQYF. The whole variable domain, filled in from reference TRBV28 and TRBJ2-7, reads DVKVTQSSRYLVKRTGEKVFLECVQDMDHENMFWYRQDPGLGLRLIYFSYDVKMKEKGDIPEGYSVSREKKERFSLILESASTNQTSMYLCASSSTSGSHEQYFGPGTRLTVT.